This TCR beta chain comes out of a study of patients and donors after allogeneic stem cell transplantation. TCRdb re-analysed the RT-PCR reads in MiXCR, keeping a single row per CDR3 protein. The sample yields approximately 430,000 distinct CDR3 sequences, approximately 16% seen once. Germline CDR1 reads SGHVS; CDR2 reads FNYEAQ. The CDR3 totals 13 residues. V lost 3 bases and J lost 6, with 11 bases in between. The chain employs TRBV7-6 and TRBJ1-2; the D gene is possibly TRBD1 (6 bases). This sequence originates from a human donor who was either an allogeneic HSCT recipient or a stem cell or donor lymphocyte infusion donor (not recorded which). It is not recorded whose cells these are; they may come from a transplant donor. The sequenced sample consisted of blood, either unsorted or a sorted T cell fraction (not recorded which). DNA of the CDR3: TGTGCCAGCAGCTTTGGGGGGCGCGATGGCTACACCTTC. This sequence encodes CASSFGGRDGYTF.